This T cell receptor (beta chain) was captured by sequencing in a study of blood T cell repertoires in COVID-19. Looking at the study overall: Acute-phase and convalescent COVID-19 samples originated in the United States, Italy and Spain.

Original analysis: Reference gene primer amplification in the assay estimated nucleated cell counts. Sequencing used immunoSEQ multiplex PCR; TCRdb keeps in-frame clones, though not all of them. The D gene and trimming were derived from the DNA, and the V and J assignments and clone size from that table. The sample carries roughly 220,000 clones, roughly 89% recorded once. Participant reports of clinical history set cohort assignment. CDR3 length: 21 amino acids. The junction had 23 bases not matched to a gene; V was cut back by 4 bases and J by 2 bases. Germline V gene sequence: CDR1 SGHRS, CDR2 YFSETQ.

The receptor comes from a woman in her 40s with acute COVID-19. V is TRBV5-1 and J is TRBJ2-1; 8 positions agree with TRBD2. The specimen sequenced was PBMCs or T cells enriched from blood (not recorded which). In DNA form, the CDR3 reads TGCGCCAGCAGCCCCAGGACGAGCCGGGGGGGCCGAAATTCAACCTACAATGAGCAGTTCTTC. It yields the protein CASSPRTSRGGRNSTYNEQFF.